This T cell receptor beta chain stems from a study of T-cell reconstitution after alpha-beta-depleted transplantation in children. Overall study findings and caveats: Recipient T cells and thymic progenitors that survived were the source of the high TCRbeta diversity seen at day 60 in some patients.

This CDR3 spans 16 amino acids. With 5 bases removed from V and 1 base from J, the gap between germline ends came to 17 bases. CDR1 and CDR2 from the germline V gene are SGHAT and FQNNGV. For TCRbeta, the library was prepared with unique molecular identifiers. TCRdb independently ran MiXCR on the PCR reads; one entry per CDR3 protein. The data contain approximately 290,000 distinct CDR3 sequences, 9.5% to 13% of them singletons. This clonotype was recorded at least ten times. The antigen is not known. The chain links TRBV11-2 to TRBJ1-2; tentatively, D is TRBD1 (6 bases). The sample was peripheral blood, taken 180 days after TCRalphabeta/CD19-depleted stem cell transplant. This TCR was sampled from a male patient aged 2-9 years who had a stem cell transplant for chronic granulomatous disease, so the T cells may come from the graft donor. CDR3 sequence (DNA): TGTGCCAGCAGCATACGGACAGCCCAGGATAACTATGGCTACACCTTC. This codes for CASSIRTAQDNYGYTF. Full variable domain (missing parts from reference TRBV11-2 and TRBJ1-2): EAGVAQSPRYKIIEKRQSVAFWCNPISGHATLYWYQQILGQGPKLLIQFQNNGVVDDSQLPKDRFSAERLKGVDSTLKIQPAKLEDSAVYLCASSIRTAQDNYGYTFGSGTRLTVV.